The rows below give T cell receptor beta chains drawn from one sample of a study of cytomegalovirus exposure and HLA in healthy donors. TCRdb keeps only in-frame clones here, not all; method: immunoSEQ multiplex PCR. The sample shows about 37,000 clones, around 70% of them seen only once. Material for sequencing was PBMCs. The receptors here all came from a man in his thirties or forties in good health and CMV-seronegative. Both conserved end residues are part of each CDR3. Each record gives: D gene, clone size, J gene, V gene, CDR3 protein, CDR3 DNA. The D gene is left open where the match is weak. Size values are once, few and many counts, or a class for expanded clones, and some rows have none.

>TRBD1|few|TRBJ2-7|TRBV9
CASSPGGIGYEQYF
TGTGCCAGCAGCCCAGGGGGCATCGGCTACGAGCAGTACTTC
>-|-|TRBJ2-7|TRBV10-3
CAISDIGLPTSYEQYF
TGTGCCATCAGTGATATCGGACTCCCGACCTCCTACGAGCAGTACTTC
>-|-|TRBJ2-3|TRBV18
CASSSRQQRLSSTDTQYF
TGTGCCAGCTCAAGCAGACAGCAGAGGTTATCTAGCACAGATACGCAGTATTTT
>TRBD1|-|TRBJ1-2|TRBV28
CASSLEGASSGYTF
TGTGCCAGCAGTTTAGAGGGGGCGTCATCCGGCTACACCTTC
>TRBD1|once|TRBJ2-2|TRBV19
CASSSSGTGTNTGELFF
TGTGCCAGTAGTTCCTCCGGGACAGGCACGAACACCGGGGAGCTGTTTTTT
>-|few|TRBJ1-1|TRBV20-1
CSAGKDTEAFF
TGCAGTGCCGGGAAGGACACTGAAGCTTTCTTT
>TRBD1|once|TRBJ2-7|TRBV5-1
CASSLAGTGSIYEQYF
TGCGCCAGCAGCTTGGCCGGGACAGGGTCTATCTACGAGCAGTACTTC
>TRBD2|-|TRBJ2-7|TRBV7-2
CASSSRTSGTYEQYF
TGTGCCAGCAGCTCGAGGACTAGCGGGACGTACGAGCAGTACTTC
>-|-|TRBJ1-1|TRBV6-5
CASSFGDTEAFF
TGTGCCAGCAGTTTCGGTGATACTGAAGCTTTCTTT
>TRBD1|few|TRBJ2-7|TRBV6-5
CASSKQGSLEQYF
TGTGCCAGCAGTAAACAGGGGAGTCTCGAGCAGTACTTC
>TRBD1|-|TRBJ2-3|TRBV23-1
CASRRGTADTQYF
TGCGCCAGCAGAAGGGGGACAGCAGATACGCAGTATTTT
>TRBD2|-|TRBJ2-3|TRBV7-2
CASSHSGSTDTQYF
TGTGCCAGCAGCCATAGCGGGAGCACAGATACGCAGTATTTT
>-|-|TRBJ2-7|TRBV7-6
CASSLPPGPSYEQYF
TGTGCCAGCAGCTTACCGCCAGGGCCCTCCTACGAGCAGTACTTC
>TRBD2|few|TRBJ2-7|TRBV7-6
CASSDNSGSSYEQYF
TGTGCCAGCAGCGATAATAGCGGGAGCTCCTACGAGCAGTACTTC
>TRBD2|-|TRBJ2-1|TRBV7-9
CASSSPTSGGAAHEQFF
TGTGCCAGCAGCTCGCCAACTAGCGGGGGGGCTGCTCATGAGCAGTTCTTC
>-|-|TRBJ1-1|TRBV5-8
CASSRGGVANTEAFF
TGTGCCAGCAGCCGGGGGGGGGTTGCGAACACTGAAGCTTTCTTT
>-|-|TRBJ1-1|TRBV7-2
CASSPTQVWNTEAFF
TGTGCCAGCAGCCCGACGCAGGTTTGGAACACTGAAGCTTTCTTT
>-|-|TRBJ1-1|TRBV7-9
CASSLGAGMNTEAFF
TGTGCCAGCAGCTTAGGAGCAGGCATGAACACTGAAGCTTTCTTT
>TRBD1|-|TRBJ2-6|TRBV30
CAWSAPGQGEAGANVLTF
TGTGCCTGGAGCGCTCCGGGACAGGGTGAGGCGGGGGCCAACGTCCTGACTTTC
>TRBD2|-|TRBJ2-7|TRBV11-3
CASSLAGGPSYEQYF
TGTGCCAGCAGCTTAGCGGGAGGACCTTCCTACGAGCAGTACTTC
>-|-|TRBJ1-2|TRBV4-1
CASSQIRRDTDGYTF
TGCGCCAGCAGCCAAATCCGCCGGGACACTGATGGCTACACCTTC
>-|few|TRBJ2-6|TRBV5-1
CASSLQGSGANVLTF
TGCGCCAGCAGCCTACAGGGATCTGGGGCCAACGTCCTGACTTTC
>-|-|TRBJ2-5|TRBV11-2
CASSLGRLEWVETQYF
TGTGCCAGCAGCTTAGGAAGACTAGAATGGGTGGAGACCCAGTACTTC
>-|-|TRBJ1-1|TRBV6-1
CASRLQRNTEAFF
TGTGCCAGCAGACTGCAAAGGAACACTGAAGCTTTCTTT
>-|-|TRBJ1-2|TRBV4-2
CASSRNIPDYGYTF
TGTGCCAGCAGCCGTAACATCCCCGACTATGGCTACACCTTC
>TRBD1|-|TRBJ2-4|TRBV10-3
CAISEQGAHDIQYF
TGTGCCATCAGTGAACAGGGGGCGCACGACATTCAGTACTTC
>TRBD1|few|TRBJ1-1|TRBV6-1
CASSEIPPGQGHTEAFF
TGTGCCAGCAGTGAAATCCCTCCCGGACAGGGTCATACTGAAGCTTTCTTT
>-|-|TRBJ1-2|TRBV19
CASSIASAGPYGYTF
TGTGCCAGTAGTATTGCGTCAGCGGGCCCCTATGGCTACACCTTC
>TRBD2|-|TRBJ2-5|TRBV5-1
CASSFGTSGETQYF
TGCGCCAGCAGCTTTGGGACTAGCGGGGAGACCCAGTACTTC
>TRBD1|-|TRBJ1-1|TRBV5-1
CASSLDPGQGANTEAFF
TGCGCCAGCAGCCTAGACCCGGGACAGGGGGCGAACACTGAAGCTTTCTTT